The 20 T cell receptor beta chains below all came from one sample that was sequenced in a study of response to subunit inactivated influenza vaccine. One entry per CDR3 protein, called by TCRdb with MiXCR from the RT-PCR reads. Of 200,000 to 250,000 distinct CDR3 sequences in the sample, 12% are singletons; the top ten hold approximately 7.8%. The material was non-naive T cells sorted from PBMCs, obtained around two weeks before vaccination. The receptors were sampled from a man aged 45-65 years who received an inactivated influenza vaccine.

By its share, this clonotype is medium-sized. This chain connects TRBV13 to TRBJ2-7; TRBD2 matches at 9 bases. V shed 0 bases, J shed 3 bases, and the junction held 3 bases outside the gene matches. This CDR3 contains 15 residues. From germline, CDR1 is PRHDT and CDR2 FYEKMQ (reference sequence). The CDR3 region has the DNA TGTGCCAGCAGCTTAGGGACTAGCGGTGGCTACGAGCAGTACTTC. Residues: CASSLGTSGGYEQYF.

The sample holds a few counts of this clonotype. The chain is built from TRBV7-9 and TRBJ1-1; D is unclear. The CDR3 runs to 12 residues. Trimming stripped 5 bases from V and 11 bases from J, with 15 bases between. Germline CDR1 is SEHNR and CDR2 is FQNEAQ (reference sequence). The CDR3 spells CASSPSTLGAFF. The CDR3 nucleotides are TGTGCCAGCAGCCCGAGTACCCTGGGGGCTTTCTTT.

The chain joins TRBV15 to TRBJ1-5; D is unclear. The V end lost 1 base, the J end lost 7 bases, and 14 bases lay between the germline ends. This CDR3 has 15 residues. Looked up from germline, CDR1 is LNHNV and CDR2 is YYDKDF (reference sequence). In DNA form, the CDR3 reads TGTGCCACCAGCAGAGGGGTCGTTAATGGGCAGCCCCAGCATTTT. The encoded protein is CATSRGVVNGQPQHF.

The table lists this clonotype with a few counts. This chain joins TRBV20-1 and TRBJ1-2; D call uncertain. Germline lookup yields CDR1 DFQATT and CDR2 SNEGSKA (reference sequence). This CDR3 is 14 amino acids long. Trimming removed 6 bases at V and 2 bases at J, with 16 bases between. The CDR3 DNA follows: TGCAGTGCAACCCAACCCGACCGCAACTATGGCTACACCTTC. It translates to CSATQPDRNYGYTF.

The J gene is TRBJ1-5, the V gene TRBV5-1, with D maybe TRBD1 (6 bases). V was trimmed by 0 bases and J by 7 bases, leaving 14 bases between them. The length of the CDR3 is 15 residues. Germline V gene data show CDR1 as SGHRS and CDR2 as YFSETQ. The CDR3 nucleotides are TGCGCCAGCAGCTTGGAGGGGGGGTCCGGGCAGCCCCAGCATTTT. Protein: CASSLEGGSGQPQHF. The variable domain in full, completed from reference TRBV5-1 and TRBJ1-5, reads KAGVTQTPRYLIKTRGQQVTLSCSPISGHRSVSWYQQTPGQGLQFLFEYFSETQRNKGNFPGRFSGRQFSNSRSEMNVSTLELGDSALYLCASSLEGGSGQPQHFGDGTRLSIL.

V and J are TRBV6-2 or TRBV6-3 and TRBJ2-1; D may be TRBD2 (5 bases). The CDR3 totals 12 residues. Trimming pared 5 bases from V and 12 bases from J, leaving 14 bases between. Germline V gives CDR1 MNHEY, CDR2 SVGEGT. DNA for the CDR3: TGTGCCAGCAGTACTAGTTGGGGTGGGCAGTTCTTC. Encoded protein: CASSTSWGGQFF.

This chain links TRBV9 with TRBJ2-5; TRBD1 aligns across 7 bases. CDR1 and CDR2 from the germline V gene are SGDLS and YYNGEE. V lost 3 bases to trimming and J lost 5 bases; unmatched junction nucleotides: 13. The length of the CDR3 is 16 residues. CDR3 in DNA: TGTGCCAGCAGCGCCCAAGAAGGGGGCGCTTGGGAGACCCAGTACTTC. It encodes CASSAQEGGAWETQYF.

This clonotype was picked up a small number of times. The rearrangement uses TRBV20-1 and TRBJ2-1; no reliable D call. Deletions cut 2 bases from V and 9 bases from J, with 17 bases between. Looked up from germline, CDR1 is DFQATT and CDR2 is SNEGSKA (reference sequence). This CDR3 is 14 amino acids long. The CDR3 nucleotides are TGCAGTGCTAGACCTCCGGACGGCCCAGGTGAGCAGTTCTTC. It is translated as CSARPPDGPGEQFF.

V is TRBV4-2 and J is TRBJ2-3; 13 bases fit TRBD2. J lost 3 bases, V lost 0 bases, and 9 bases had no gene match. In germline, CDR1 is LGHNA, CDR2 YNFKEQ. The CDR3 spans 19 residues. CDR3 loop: CASSQEGMRTSGRTDTQYF. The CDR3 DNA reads TGTGCCAGCAGCCAAGAAGGTATGAGGACTAGCGGGAGAACAGATACGCAGTATTTT.

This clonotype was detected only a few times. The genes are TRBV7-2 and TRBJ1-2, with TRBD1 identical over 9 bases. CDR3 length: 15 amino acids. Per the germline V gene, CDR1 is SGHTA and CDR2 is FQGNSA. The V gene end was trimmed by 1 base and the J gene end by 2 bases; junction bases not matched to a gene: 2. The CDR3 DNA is TGTGCCAGCAGCTTAGGGGGACAGGGAAACTATGGCTACACCTTC. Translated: CASSLGGQGNYGYTF.

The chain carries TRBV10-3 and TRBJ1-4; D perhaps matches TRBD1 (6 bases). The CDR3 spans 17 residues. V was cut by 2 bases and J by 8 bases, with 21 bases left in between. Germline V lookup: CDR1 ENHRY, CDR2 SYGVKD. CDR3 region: CAISEAAGLLGGEKLFF. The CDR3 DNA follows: TGTGCCATCAGTGAGGCCGCGGGACTTTTAGGGGGGGAAAAACTGTTTTTT.

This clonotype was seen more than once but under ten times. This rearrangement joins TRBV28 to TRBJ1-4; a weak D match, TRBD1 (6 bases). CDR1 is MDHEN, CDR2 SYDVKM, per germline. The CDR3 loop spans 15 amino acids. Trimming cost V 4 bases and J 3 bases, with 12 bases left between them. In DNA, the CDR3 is TGTGCCAGCAGTTCTGCAGGGGAGGCTAATGAAAAACTGTTTTTT. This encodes CASSSAGEANEKLFF. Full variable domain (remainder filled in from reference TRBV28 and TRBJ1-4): DVKVTQSSRYLVKRTGEKVFLECVQDMDHENMFWYRQDPGLGLRLIYFSYDVKMKEKGDIPEGYSVSREKKERFSLILESASTNQTSMYLCASSSAGEANEKLFFGSGTQLSVL.

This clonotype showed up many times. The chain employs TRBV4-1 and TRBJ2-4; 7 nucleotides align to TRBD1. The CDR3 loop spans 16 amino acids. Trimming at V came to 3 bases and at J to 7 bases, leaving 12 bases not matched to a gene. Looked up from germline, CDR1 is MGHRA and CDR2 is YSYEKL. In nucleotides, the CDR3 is TGCGCCAGCAGCCACCTGGCCGGGACAGTGAGGAACATTCAGTACTTC. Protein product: CASSHLAGTVRNIQYF.

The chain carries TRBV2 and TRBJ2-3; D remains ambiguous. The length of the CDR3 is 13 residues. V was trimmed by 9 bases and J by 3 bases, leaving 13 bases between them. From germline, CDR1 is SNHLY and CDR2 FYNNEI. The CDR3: CASSPLETDTQYF. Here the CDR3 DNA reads TGTGCCAGTAGTCCCCTTGAAACAGATACGCAGTATTTT.

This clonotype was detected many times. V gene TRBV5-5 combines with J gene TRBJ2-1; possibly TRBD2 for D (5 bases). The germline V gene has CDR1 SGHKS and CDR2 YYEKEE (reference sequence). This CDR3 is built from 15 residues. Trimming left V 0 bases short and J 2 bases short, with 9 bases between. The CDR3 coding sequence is TGTGCCAGCAGCTTGGGGACTGGGACCTACAATGAGCAGTTCTTC. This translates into CASSLGTGTYNEQFF.

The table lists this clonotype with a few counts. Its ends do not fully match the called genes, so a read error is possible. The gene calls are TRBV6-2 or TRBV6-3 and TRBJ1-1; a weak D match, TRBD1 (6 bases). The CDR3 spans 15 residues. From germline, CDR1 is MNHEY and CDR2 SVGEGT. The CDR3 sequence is CASRNLQGRYTEAFF. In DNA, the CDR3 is TGTGCCAGCAGAAACCTACAGGGCCGATACACTGAAGCCTTCTTT.

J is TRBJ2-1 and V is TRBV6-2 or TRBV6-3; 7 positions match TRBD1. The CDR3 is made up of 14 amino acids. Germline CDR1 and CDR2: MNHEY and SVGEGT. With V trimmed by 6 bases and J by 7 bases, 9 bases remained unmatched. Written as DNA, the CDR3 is TGTGCCAGCAGGTCGACAGGGCCTAGGAATGAGCAGTTCTTC. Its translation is CASRSTGPRNEQFF.

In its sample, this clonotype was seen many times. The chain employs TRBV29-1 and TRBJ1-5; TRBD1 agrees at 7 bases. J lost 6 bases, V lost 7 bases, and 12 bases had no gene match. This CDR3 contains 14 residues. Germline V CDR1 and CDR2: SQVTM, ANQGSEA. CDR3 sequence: CSAREGAFGQPQHF. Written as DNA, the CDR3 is TGCAGCGCTCGGGAGGGGGCCTTCGGTCAGCCCCAGCATTTT.

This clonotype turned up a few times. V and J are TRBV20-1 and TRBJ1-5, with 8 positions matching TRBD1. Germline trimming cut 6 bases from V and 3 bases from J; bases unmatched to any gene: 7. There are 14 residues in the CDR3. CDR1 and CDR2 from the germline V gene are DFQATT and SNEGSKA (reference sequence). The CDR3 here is CSANQGAHNQPQHF. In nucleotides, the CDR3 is TGCAGTGCAAATCAGGGGGCCCACAATCAGCCCCAGCATTTT.

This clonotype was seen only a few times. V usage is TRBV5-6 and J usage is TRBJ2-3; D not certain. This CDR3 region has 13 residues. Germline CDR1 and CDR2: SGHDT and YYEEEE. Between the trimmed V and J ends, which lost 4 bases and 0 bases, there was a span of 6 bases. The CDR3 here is CASSPQSTDTQYF. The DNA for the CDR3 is TGTGCCAGCAGCCCGCAAAGCACAGATACGCAGTATTTT. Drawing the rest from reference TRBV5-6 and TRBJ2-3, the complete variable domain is DAGVTQSPTHLIKTRGQQVTLRCSPKSGHDTVSWYQQALGQGPQFIFQYYEEEERQRGNFPDRFSGHQFPNYSSELNVNALLLGDSALYLCASSPQSTDTQYFGPGTRLTVL.